This entry is about one TCR beta chain. Its specific antigen is unknown. One base away there is no much larger clone; base qualities are not given. This same CDR3 is encoded by further DNA sequences in the sample. TCRbeta CDR3 regions were amplified from genomic DNA using the immunoSEQ Assay, a bias-controlled multiplex PCR. The paper's data handling went like this. The number of nucleated cells in each sample was estimated from the amplification of reference gene primers within the assay. To quantify the absolute abundance of each unique TCRbeta CDR3 rearrangement, sequence reads were collapsed and filtered. For each sample, productive Simpson clonality was calculated by taking the square root of Simpson's diversity index across productive rearrangements. TCRdb stores this immuneACCESS table with in-frame sequences only. Part of the clones is absent; in the studies checked, under half of the shortfall reflects unresolved V genes, and no reason is known for the rest. V and J calls plus clone size are reproduced from that table; the DNA served to infer D and trimming. Present in this sample are a few hundred thousand clones, 85% of which were seen just once. Jointly, the top ten make up roughly 3.6% of the sample.

The germline V gene encodes CDR1 SGDLS and CDR2 YYNGEE. From the cysteine up to the phenylalanine, the CDR3 has a length of 14 residues. The retained sequence is limited to the CDR3, 42 bases, with the frame set at the first base. Ends trimmed: V by 4 bases, J by 2 bases; bases unmatched to a gene: 4. Collaborating institutions collected whole blood in K2EDTA tubes following their own protocols. For TCRbeta analysis, collaborators shipped samples as frozen whole blood, isolated PBMCs, or DNA extracted from either of those sample types. The sample is drawn from a study of blood T cell repertoires in COVID-19 (dated by TCRdb to 2018 to 2020). Some background on the complete study: Samples from collaborators originated in the United States, Italy and Spain and spanned both the acute and convalescent phases of COVID-19. Nearly every sample came with metadata listing a de-identified subject ID, COVID-19 status, age in years and sex. The repertoires were made available in a free public database intended to serve as a resource for research on the immune response to SARS-CoV-2. Samples came from the ongoing ImmuneRACE study (first 160 participants) plus 1,254 subjects from 6 global collaborators. Where available, HLA class I and class II types were obtained from metadata supplied by the sample provider rather than from assay-based typing. The dataset comprised deeply sampled blood TCRbeta repertoires from subjects exposed to, actively infected with, or recovered from COVID-19. The prospective study material was composed of cDNA or gDNA derived from T cells, B-cell-depleted T cells, or PBMCs. The study at large found these results: The amount of clinical and demographic metadata varied by source and participant and was provided uncurated.

The sample consisted of peripheral blood. This TCR came from a woman under 30 with acute or convalescent COVID-19. The sequence is built from TRBV9 and TRBJ2-7, and 9 junctional nucleotides match TRBD1. The sequence in DNA is TGTGCCAGCAGCCCCCGGGACAGGGCCTACGAGCAGTACTTC. The resulting protein is CASSPRDRAYEQYF.